These 5 T cell receptor beta chains originate from one sample sequenced in a study of blood T cell repertoires in COVID-19. TCRdb keeps only in-frame clones here, not all; method: immunoSEQ multiplex PCR. The table records about 350,000 clones, 85% to 90% of them present only once. The sequencing input was PBMCs or T cells enriched from blood (not recorded which). All receptors come from a woman under 40 who had been exposed to COVID-19.

This clone has a handful of counts. The CDR3 sequence is CASSFRGSVAEAFF. The CDR3, as DNA: TGTGCCAGCAGCTTTAGGGGGTCGGTAGCGGAAGCTTTCTTT. The chain couples TRBV7-8 to TRBJ1-1, with D maybe TRBD1 (6 bases). Germline V gives CDR1 SGHVS, CDR2 FQNEAQ. CDR3 length equals 14 residues. The ends were cut back, 3 bases at V and 8 bases at J, with 16 bases in the middle.

V is TRBV24-1 and J is TRBJ2-1; 11 bases agree with TRBD2. After removal of 7 bases from V and 4 bases from J, the junction contained 2 bases not matched to a gene. The length of the CDR3 is 14 residues. Germline values: CDR1 KGHDR, CDR2 SFDVKD. The CDR3 DNA is TGTGCCACCAGGACTAGCGGGGCTTACAATGAGCAGTTCTTC. This gives the protein CATRTSGAYNEQFF.

The genes are TRBV6-5 and TRBJ1-5; the D is unclear. V was pared by 4 bases and J by 3 bases, with 10 bases between. The germline V gene encodes CDR1 MNHEY and CDR2 SVGAGI. The CDR3 runs to 14 residues. Here the CDR3 reads CASSSSSYNQPQHF. As DNA, the CDR3 is TGTGCCAGCAGTTCCTCTTCCTACAATCAGCCCCAGCATTTT.

Only a few counts were recorded for this clone. The chain uses TRBV6-4 and TRBJ2-1; 7 bases line up with TRBD2. The J segment lost 9 bases and the V segment lost 8 bases, leaving 19 bases of the junction unmatched. The germline V gene has CDR1 MRHNA and CDR2 SNTAGT. The CDR3 loop spans 16 amino acids. For the CDR3, the DNA is TGTGCCAGCTCTCACCACGTGGGCGGGAGCCTCGGTGAGCAGTTCTTC. As protein: CASSHHVGGSLGEQFF.

The rearrangement uses TRBV18 and TRBJ2-7, with 7 positions matching TRBD1. The CDR3 extends over 16 amino acids. Germline-derived CDR1 and CDR2 are KGHSH and LQKENI. The V segment lost 6 bases and the J segment 3 bases; nucleotides outside the gene matches: 14. CDR3 sequence reads: CASSRSLGTEDYEQYF. The CDR3 DNA is TGTGCCAGCTCCCGTTCTCTCGGGACAGAGGACTACGAGCAGTACTTC.